This T cell receptor (beta chain) was retrieved from a study of blood T cell repertoires in COVID-19. The overall study: There were acute and convalescent COVID-19 samples, and they came from the United States, Italy and Spain. T cells, B-cell-depleted T cells, or PBMCs supplied cDNA or gDNA.

The CDR3 contains 15 residues. V gave up 2 bases and J gave up 3 bases, with 12 bases separating them. CDR1 MNHNS and CDR2 SASEGT come from the germline V gene. In the study's own analysis: Researchers report that nucleated cell counts were estimated from reference gene primer amplification. Data came from immunoSEQ multiplex PCR; TCRdb stores just in-frame clones and leaves some out. The V and J calls and clone size were taken over from that table, and D and trimming were inferred from the DNA. The sample includes just over 25,000 clones, almost 90% of them seen just once. The gene calls are TRBV6-1 and TRBJ2-3; possibly TRBD2 for D (5 bases). This clonotype was obtained from a man in his sixties or seventies with acute or convalescent COVID-19. The sample was peripheral blood. In DNA, the CDR3 is TGTGCCAGCAGTGAAAAACTAGTAGCTACAGATACGCAGTATTTT. It is translated as CASSEKLVATDTQYF.